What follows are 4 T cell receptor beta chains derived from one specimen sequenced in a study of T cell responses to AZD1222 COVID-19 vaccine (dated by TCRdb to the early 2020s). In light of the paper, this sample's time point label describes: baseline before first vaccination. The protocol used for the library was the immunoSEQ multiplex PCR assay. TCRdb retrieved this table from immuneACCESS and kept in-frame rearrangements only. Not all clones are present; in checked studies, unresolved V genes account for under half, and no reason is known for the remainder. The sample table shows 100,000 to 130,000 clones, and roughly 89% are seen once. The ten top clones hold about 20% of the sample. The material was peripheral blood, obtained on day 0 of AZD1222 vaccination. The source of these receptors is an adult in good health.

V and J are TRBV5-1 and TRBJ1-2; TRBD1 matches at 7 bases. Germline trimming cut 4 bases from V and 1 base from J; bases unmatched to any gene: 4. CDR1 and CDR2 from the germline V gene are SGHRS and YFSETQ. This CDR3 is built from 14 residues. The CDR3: CASSPGQFNYGYTF. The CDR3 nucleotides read TGCGCCAGCAGCCCGGGACAGTTTAACTATGGCTACACCTTC.

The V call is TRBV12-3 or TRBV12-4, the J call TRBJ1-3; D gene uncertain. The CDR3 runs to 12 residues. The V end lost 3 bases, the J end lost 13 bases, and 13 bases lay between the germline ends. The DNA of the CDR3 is TGTGCCAGCAGTTTCGTGTCCGGGGTGATATATTTT. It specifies CASSFVSGVIYF.

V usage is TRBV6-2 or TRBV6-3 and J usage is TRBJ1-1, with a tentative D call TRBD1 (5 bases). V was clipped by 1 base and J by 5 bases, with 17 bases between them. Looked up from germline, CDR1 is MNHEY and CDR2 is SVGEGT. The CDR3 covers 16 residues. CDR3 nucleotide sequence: TGTGCCAGCAGTTACTTGCCACAGGCAGGGTATACTGAAGCTTTCTTT. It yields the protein CASSYLPQAGYTEAFF.

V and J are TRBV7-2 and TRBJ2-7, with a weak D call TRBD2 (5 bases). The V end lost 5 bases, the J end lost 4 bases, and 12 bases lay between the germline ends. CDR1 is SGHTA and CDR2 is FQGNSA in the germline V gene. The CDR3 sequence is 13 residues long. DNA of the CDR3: TGTGCCAGCAGCAAGGACCCGGGATACGAGCAGTACTTC. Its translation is CASSKDPGYEQYF.